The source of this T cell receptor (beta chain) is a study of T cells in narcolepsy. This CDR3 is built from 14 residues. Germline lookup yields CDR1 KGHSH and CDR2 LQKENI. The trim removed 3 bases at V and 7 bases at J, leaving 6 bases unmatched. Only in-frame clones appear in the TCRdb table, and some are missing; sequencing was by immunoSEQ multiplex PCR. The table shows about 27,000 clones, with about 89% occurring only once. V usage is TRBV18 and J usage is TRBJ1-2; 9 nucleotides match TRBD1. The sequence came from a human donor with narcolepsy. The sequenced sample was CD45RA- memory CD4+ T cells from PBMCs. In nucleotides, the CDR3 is TGTGCCAGCTCACCCTCACAGGGGGCGAGTGGCTACACCTTC. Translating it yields CASSPSQGASGYTF.